These 9 T cell receptor beta chains originate from one sample sequenced in a study of beta chain features in type 1 diabetes. Whole-study findings and limits: In all four CD4+ subsets, TCRB CDR3 length was significantly, moderately reduced in type 1 diabetes.

Every bit of the isolated RNA underwent reverse transcription, so sequencing read expressed TCRB transcripts. Here immunoSEQ multiplex PCR was the method, and the copy in TCRdb shows in-frame clones only, minus some. The sample holds roughly 290,000 clones; approximately 16% are singletons and the top ten take less than 0.02%. Antigens for these TCRs are unknown. The sequencing sample was made of naive CD4+ T cells from blood. The source of these receptors is a man between 18 and 29 years old with type 1 diabetes.

The chain combines TRBV28 with TRBJ2-7; D is possibly TRBD1 (5 bases). Per germline, CDR1 MDHEN and CDR2 SYDVKM. Trimming pared 9 bases from V and 7 bases from J, leaving 16 bases between. This CDR3 comprises 12 residues. Written as DNA, the CDR3 is TGTGCCAGTCAGGGCAGCCCCCGGGAGCAGTACTTC. It yields the protein CASQGSPREQYF.

This clone turned up a few times. This sequence joins TRBV4-1 and TRBJ2-1; 7 bases align to TRBD2. The germline CDR1 and CDR2 sequences are MGHRA and YSYEKL. Trimming cost V 0 bases and J 7 bases; bases outside gene matches: 9. The CDR3 is 16 residues long. DNA of the CDR3: TGCGCCAGCAGCCAAGATCATTGGGGACTACCGAATGAGCAGTTCTTC. Translated: CASSQDHWGLPNEQFF.

This clone was seen a handful of times. Different DNA sequences within this sample yield the same CDR3. The rearrangement links TRBV28 to TRBJ2-7; the D gene is possibly TRBD2 (6 bases). The CDR3 has 12 residues. V dropped 5 bases and J dropped 7 bases, with 12 bases sitting between them. CDR1 is MDHEN and CDR2 is SYDVKM in the germline V gene. As DNA, the CDR3 is TGTGCCAGCAGTCCCCCCGGGGGTGAGCAGTACTTC. This gives the protein CASSPPGGEQYF.

In this sample, this clone turned up a few times. CDR3 bases: TGTGCCAGCAGCGCTCAGGGGGCAGGGGTTAACTATGGCTACACCTTC. Its translation is CASSAQGAGVNYGYTF. J is TRBJ1-2 and V is TRBV9; 8 bases map to TRBD1. With V trimmed by 3 bases and J by 1 base, 8 bases remained unmatched. There are 16 residues in the CDR3. CDR1 is SGDLS and CDR2 is YYNGEE in the germline V gene.

The chain combines TRBV5-1 with TRBJ1-2; D not certain. Deletions cut 0 bases from V and 4 bases from J, with 10 bases between. Germline lookup yields CDR1 SGHRS and CDR2 YFSETQ. CDR3 length equals 14 residues. The CDR3 here is CASSLEREGYGYTF. The CDR3 DNA reads TGCGCCAGCAGCTTGGAAAGGGAGGGCTATGGCTACACCTTC.

V is TRBV20-1 and J is TRBJ2-1; 7 nucleotides agree with TRBD2. Germline CDR1 reads DFQATT; CDR2 reads SNEGSKA (reference sequence). Losses at the gene ends were 3 bases for V and 9 bases for J; bases not matched to a gene: 2. The CDR3 contains 11 residues. The chain's CDR3 is CSARGGTEQFF. CDR3 nucleotide sequence: TGCAGTGCTAGGGGGGGGACTGAGCAGTTCTTC.

Only a few counts were recorded for this clone. This sequence joins TRBV2 and TRBJ1-1; D is possibly TRBD1 (5 bases). With 1 base removed from V and 5 bases from J, the gap between germline ends came to 11 bases. The CDR3 extends over 14 amino acids. Germline V CDR1 and CDR2: SNHLY, FYNNEI. In DNA form, the CDR3 reads TGTGCCAGCAGTGAAGAGGGAGGGGATACTGAAGCTTTCTTT. Translation: CASSEEGGDTEAFF.

For the CDR3, the DNA is TGTGCCACCAGCAGAGATTCAAAGAGCACCATATATTTT. Protein: CATSRDSKSTIYF. J is TRBJ1-3 and V is TRBV15; D unresolved. Deletions cut 0 bases from V and 9 bases from J, with 9 bases between. The CDR3 has 13 residues. Per the germline V gene, CDR1 is LNHNV and CDR2 is YYDKDF (reference sequence).

The chain combines TRBV7-2 with TRBJ2-2; D remains ambiguous. CDR3 length equals 15 residues. CDR1 and CDR2 (germline): SGHTA, FQGNSA. V was shortened by 2 bases and J by 1 base, with 8 bases between the two germline ends. The CDR3, as DNA: TGTGCCAGCAGCTTACAGTTTATGAACACCGGGGAGCTGTTTTTT. Translated: CASSLQFMNTGELFF.